Below are 12 T cell receptor beta chains sequenced from a single sample in a study of cytomegalovirus exposure and HLA in healthy donors. With 60 Vbeta and 13 Jbeta primers, the PCR was carried out. The repertoire was sequenced with immunoSEQ multiplex PCR; TCRdb's copy has only in-frame clones and lacks some. Among fewer than 250,000 clones listed, roughly 84% were seen once. The sample taken for sequencing was PBMCs. All receptors derive from a girl aged 5-17 years in good health and CMV-seronegative.

The chain's CDR3 is CASKGLRGGIQYF. The CDR3 region has the DNA TGCGCCAGCAAGGGCCTTAGGGGGGGCATTCAGTACTTC. The rearrangement uses TRBV4-1 and TRBJ2-4; D is possibly TRBD2 (7 bases). This CDR3 spans 13 amino acids. Germline CDR1 MGHRA, CDR2 YSYEKL. V gave up 7 bases and J gave up 9 bases, with 16 bases separating them.

V and J are TRBV7-2 and TRBJ1-6, with a possible D match to TRBD1 (5 bases). Germline CDR1 SGHTA, CDR2 FQGNSA. Trimming removed 8 bases at V and 9 bases at J, with 17 bases between. This CDR3 has 14 amino acids. The CDR3 DNA reads TGTGCCAGCCAAAGACGTGGGGGGGGTTCACCCCTCCACTTT. The encoded protein is CASQRRGGGSPLHF.

The gene calls are TRBV10-2 and TRBJ2-1; perhaps TRBD2 as D (5 bases). This CDR3 has 13 residues. Germline V gene data show CDR1 as WSHSY and CDR2 as SAAADI. Between the trimmed V and J ends, which lost 10 bases and 5 bases, there was a span of 15 bases. CDR3 loop: CATEAPGDNEQFF. The CDR3 nucleotides read TGCGCCACCGAGGCGCCCGGGGACAATGAGCAGTTCTTC.

V usage is TRBV2 and J usage is TRBJ2-1; 13 nucleotides align to TRBD2. Trimming cost V 6 bases and J 8 bases; bases outside gene matches: 7. The CDR3 is made up of 15 amino acids. Germline loops: CDR1 SNHLY, CDR2 FYNNEI. CDR3 DNA: TGTGCCAGCAGAGCCGGGACTAGCGGGACTGATGAGCAGTTCTTC. Translating gives CASRAGTSGTDEQFF.

This chain connects TRBV11-2 to TRBJ2-5; D perhaps matches TRBD1 (5 bases). CDR3 length equals 14 residues. V was trimmed by 2 bases and J by 1 base, leaving 8 bases between them. Per germline, CDR1 SGHAT and CDR2 FQNNGV. CDR3 amino acids: CASSLTGFQETQYF. CDR3 bases: TGTGCCAGCAGCTTAACAGGTTTCCAAGAGACCCAGTACTTC.

About this clone itself: Distinct nucleotide sequences in the sample also encode this CDR3. The chain uses TRBV6-6 and TRBJ2-2, with TRBD1 identical over 11 bases. V lost 2 bases to trimming and J lost 4 bases; unmatched junction nucleotides: 0. The length of the CDR3 is 15 residues. Germline V gene sequence: CDR1 MNHNY, CDR2 SVGAGI (reference sequence). The CDR3 DNA follows: TGTGCCAGCAGTTACGGACAGGGGGCCACCGGGGAGCTGTTTTTT. Residues: CASSYGQGATGELFF.

The rearrangement joins TRBV30 to TRBJ2-5; possible D gene TRBD2, 6 bases. The germline V gene encodes CDR1 GTSNPN and CDR2 SVGIG (reference sequence). Trimming left V 2 bases short and J 2 bases short, with 9 bases between. The length of the CDR3 is 13 residues. The CDR3 spells CAWSREKQETQYF. DNA of the CDR3: TGTGCCTGGAGTCGGGAGAAACAAGAGACCCAGTACTTC.

The rearrangement uses TRBV7-6 and TRBJ2-2; D call uncertain. The CDR3 has 17 residues. Germline values: CDR1 SGHVS, CDR2 FNYEAQ. V was pared by 0 bases and J by 6 bases, with 17 bases between. CDR3: CASSLASQLRNSGELFF. CDR3 in DNA: TGTGCCAGCAGCTTAGCGTCACAGCTCCGTAACTCCGGGGAGCTGTTTTTT.

This chain links TRBV9 with TRBJ2-1, with D perhaps matching TRBD1 (6 bases). V was shortened by 3 bases and J by 8 bases, with 21 bases between the two germline ends. The germline V gene encodes CDR1 SGDLS and CDR2 YYNGEE. The CDR3 extends over 16 amino acids. CDR3 sequence: CASSAHPNTGNHEQFF. The DNA for the CDR3 is TGTGCCAGCAGCGCTCACCCCAATACAGGGAACCATGAGCAGTTCTTC.

The chain recombines TRBV7-9 with TRBJ2-7; 8 bases map to TRBD1. The CDR3 consists of 15 residues. V gave up 5 bases and J gave up 3 bases; unmatched junction bases: 9. In germline, CDR1 is SEHNR, CDR2 FQNEAQ (reference sequence). CDR3 in DNA: TGTGCCAGCAGCGTCAGACAGGGGCGTTACTACGAGCAGTACTTC. This gives the protein CASSVRQGRYYEQYF. Drawing the rest from reference TRBV7-9 and TRBJ2-7, the complete variable domain is DTGVSQNPRHKITKRGQNVTFRCDPISEHNRLYWYRQTLGQGPEFLTYFQNEAQLEKSRLLSDRFSAERPKGSFSTLEIQRTEQGDSAMYLCASSVRQGRYYEQYFGPGTRLTVT.

The gene calls are TRBV9 and TRBJ2-2; D not certain. The CDR3 runs 13 residues. Germline assignment: CDR1 SGDLS and CDR2 YYNGEE. Trimming removed 0 bases from V and 3 bases from J, with 3 bases in between. The CDR3 nucleotides are TGTGCCAGCAGCGTAGCGGACACCGGGGAGCTGTTTTTT. Translating it yields CASSVADTGELFF.

This clone appeared a single time. The chain carries TRBV30 and TRBJ1-2; D not resolved. Trimming cost V 1 base and J 4 bases, with 7 bases left between them. The CDR3 covers 12 residues. Looked up from germline, CDR1 is GTSNPN and CDR2 is SVGIG (reference sequence). The chain's CDR3 is CAWSGLTYGYTF. In nucleotides, the CDR3 is TGTGCCTGGAGTGGACTGACCTATGGCTACACCTTC.